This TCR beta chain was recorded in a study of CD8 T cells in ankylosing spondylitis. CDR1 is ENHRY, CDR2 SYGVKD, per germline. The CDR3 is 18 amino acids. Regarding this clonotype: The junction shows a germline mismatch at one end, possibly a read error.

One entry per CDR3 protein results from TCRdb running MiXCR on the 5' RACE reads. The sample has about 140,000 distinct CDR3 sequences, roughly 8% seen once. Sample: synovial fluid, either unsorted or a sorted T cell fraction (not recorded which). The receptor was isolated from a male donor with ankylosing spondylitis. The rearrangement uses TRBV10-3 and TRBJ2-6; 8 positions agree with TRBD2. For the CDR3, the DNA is TGTGCCCTCAGTTCCCCTGGCGGGAGGTCCTCTGGGGCCAACGTCCTGACTTTC. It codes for CALSSPGGRSSGANVLTF.